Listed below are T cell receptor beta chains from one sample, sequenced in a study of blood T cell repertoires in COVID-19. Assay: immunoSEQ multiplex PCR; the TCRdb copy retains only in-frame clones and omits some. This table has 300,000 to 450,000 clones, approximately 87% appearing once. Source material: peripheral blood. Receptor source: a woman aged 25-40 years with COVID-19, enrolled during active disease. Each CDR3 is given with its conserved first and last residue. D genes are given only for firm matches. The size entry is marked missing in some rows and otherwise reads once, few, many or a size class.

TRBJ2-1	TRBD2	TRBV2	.	TGTGCCAGCCACCAACGCGGGAGGGGAAATGAGCAGTTCTTC	CASHQRGRGNEQFF
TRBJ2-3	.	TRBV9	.	TGTGCCAGCAGCCTCCGACAGGTGAGGGATACGCAGTATTTT	CASSLRQVRDTQYF
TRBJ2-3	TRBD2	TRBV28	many	TGTGCCAGCAGTTCTCATCGACTAGCGGGAGGGCCGCACGAAGATACGCAGTATTTT	CASSSHRLAGGPHEDTQYF
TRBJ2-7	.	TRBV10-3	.	TGTGCCATCAGTGAGTCGGTCACTGCGGACTCCTACGAGCAGTACTTC	CAISESVTADSYEQYF
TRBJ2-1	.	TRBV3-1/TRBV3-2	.	TGTGCCAGCAGCTCGGGGAGAGCCCACAATGAGCAGTTCTTC	CASSSGRAHNEQFF
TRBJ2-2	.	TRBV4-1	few	TGCGCCAGCAGCTACCCTCCCGGCACCGGGGAGCTGTTTTTT	CASSYPPGTGELFF
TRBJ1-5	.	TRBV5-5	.	TGTGCCAGCAGCTTGGGTCTGGGGCTGGGGCAGCCCCAGCATTTT	CASSLGLGLGQPQHF
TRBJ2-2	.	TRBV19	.	TGTGCCAGTAGTATAGTTCCGTTGGCGGCGACCGGGGAGCTGTTTTTT	CASSIVPLAATGELFF
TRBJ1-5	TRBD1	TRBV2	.	TGTGCCAGCAGTGAAAGGGACAGGGGGCTCTATAGCAATCAGCCCCAGCATTTT	CASSERDRGLYSNQPQHF
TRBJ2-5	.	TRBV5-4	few	TGTGCCAGCAGCCTAGGCCTTGCGGGAGAGACCCAGTACTTC	CASSLGLAGETQYF
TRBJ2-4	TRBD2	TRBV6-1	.	TGTGCCAGCAGTGAAGCCCTAGCGGGGGAAAACATTCAGTACTTC	CASSEALAGENIQYF
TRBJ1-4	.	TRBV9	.	TGTGCCAGCAGCGTCAGGGGACGGCTCAATGAAAAACTGTTTTTT	CASSVRGRLNEKLFF
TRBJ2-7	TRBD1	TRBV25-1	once	TGTGCCAGCTCTGGACAGGGGAGTATGTCGTACGAGCAGTACTTC	CASSGQGSMSYEQYF
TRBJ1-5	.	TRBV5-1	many	TGCGCCAGCGCCCCGGACCTGGGAGGCAATCAGCCCCAGCATTTT	CASAPDLGGNQPQHF
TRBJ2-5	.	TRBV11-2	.	TGTGCCAGCAGCTTAGTGGGCGGGATGCAGGGAGAGACCCAGTACTTC	CASSLVGGMQGETQYF
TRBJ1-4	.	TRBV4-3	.	TGCGCCAGCAGCCAAGGAAGGGGGTTGGTTGGGGGTGAAAAACTGTTTTTT	CASSQGRGLVGGEKLFF